The 27 T cell receptor beta chains below were found in one sample sequenced in a study of beta chain features in type 1 diabetes (dated by TCRdb to 2016 to 2019). Antigen specificity for these receptors is unknown. Points the paper makes about the study in general: Type 1 diabetes patients showed a moderate but significant shortening of TCRB CDR3 length in all four CD4+ subsets.

The library was prepared using the immunoSEQ multiplex PCR assay. All of the isolated RNA was reverse transcribed with the High Capacity cDNA Reverse Transcription Kit, so expressed TCRB transcripts were sequenced. This is the immuneACCESS table as TCRdb keeps it, with only in-frame sequences that have V and J called. A part of the clones is gone; compared with another copy, unresolved V genes explain less than half, and the rest is unexplained. The sample records around 130,000 clones, approximately 10% of which are singletons. Approximately 0.7% of the sample is held by the ten biggest clonotypes. The sample comprised central memory CD4+ T cells from blood. The receptors come from a man younger than 45 with type 1 diabetes.

This sequence joins TRBV28 and TRBJ1-1; maybe TRBD1 (6 bases). The CDR3 extends over 15 amino acids. V was trimmed by 6 bases and J by 7 bases, leaving 21 bases between them. In germline, CDR1 is MDHEN, CDR2 SYDVKM. CDR3 in amino acids: CASRSAGGLINEAFF. In DNA, the CDR3 is TGTGCCAGCAGATCCGCGGGGGGGCTGATTAATGAAGCTTTCTTT.

This clone was counted only a few times. The V gene is TRBV14, the J gene TRBJ2-1; 9 nucleotides agree with TRBD1. There are 15 residues in the CDR3. V was pared by 4 bases and J by 8 bases, with 9 bases of the junction left unmatched. From germline, CDR1 is SGHDN and CDR2 FVKESK. The CDR3 sequence is CASSLRDRARDEQFF. CDR3 nucleotide sequence: TGTGCCAGCAGCCTGCGGGACAGGGCACGGGATGAGCAGTTCTTC. Full variable domain (missing parts from reference TRBV14 and TRBJ2-1): EAGVTQFPSHSVIEKGQTVTLRCDPISGHDNLYWYRRVMGKEIKFLLHFVKESKQDESGMPNNRFLAERTGGTYSTLKVQPAELEDSGVYFCASSLRDRARDEQFFGPGTRLTVL.

This clone occurred a few times. The V gene is TRBV7-9, the J gene TRBJ2-7, with 8 bases matching TRBD1. The V gene end was trimmed by 5 bases and the J gene end by 1 base; junction bases not matched to a gene: 4. Germline CDR1 reads SEHNR; CDR2 reads FQNEAQ (reference sequence). CDR3 size: 14 residues. The CDR3 nucleotides read TGTGCCAGCAGCCCCTGGACAGGGTCCTACGAGCAGTACTTC. This gives the protein CASSPWTGSYEQYF.

This clone was recorded a few times. The rearrangement uses TRBV21-1 and TRBJ2-1; whether TRBD2, the table's D call, matches the DNA was not checked. TRBV21-1 is classified as a pseudogene. The CDR3 totals 16 residues. CDR3 coding DNA: TGTGCCAGCAGCAAAGGCCGTTCTTCCTCGGACAATGAGCAGTTCTTC. Its translation: CASSKGRSSSDNEQFF.

Only a few counts were recorded for this clone. This CDR3 reads CASAGGLNTGELFF. The CDR3 DNA is TGTGCCAGCGCTGGGGGACTAAACACCGGGGAGCTGTTTTTT. This chain connects TRBV5-4 to TRBJ2-2; 7 bases match TRBD2. This CDR3 has 14 residues. V shed 7 bases and J 2 bases; nucleotides not matched to a gene: 5. In germline, CDR1 is SGHNT, CDR2 YYREEE (reference sequence). Together with reference TRBV5-4 and TRBJ2-2, the CDR3 gives the full variable domain: ETGVTQSPTHLIKTRGQQVTLRCSSQSGHNTVSWYQQALGQGPQFIFQYYREEENGRGNFPPRFSGLQFPNYSSELNVNALELDDSALYLCASAGGLNTGELFFGEGSRLTVL.

The table lists this clone with a few counts. This sequence joins TRBV18 and TRBJ2-7, with no clear D. The CDR3 has 14 residues. V shed 4 bases and J shed 0 bases, with 10 bases lying between them. Germline CDR1 reads KGHSH; CDR2 reads LQKENI. CDR3 in amino acids: CASSLEQSSYEQYF. For the CDR3, the DNA is TGTGCCAGCTCACTCGAACAAAGCTCCTACGAGCAGTACTTC.

This clone was recorded a few times. This sequence joins TRBV30 and TRBJ1-5; 7 nucleotides agree with TRBD1. Germline V CDR1 and CDR2: GTSNPN, SVGIG (reference sequence). V was clipped by 0 bases and J by 2 bases; unmatched bases: 4. This CDR3 contains 15 residues. This chain's CDR3 is CAWSVQGIRNQPQHF. In DNA form, the CDR3 reads TGTGCCTGGAGTGTACAGGGGATTCGCAATCAGCCCCAGCATTTT.

The table lists this clone with a few counts. The chain joins TRBV5-4 to TRBJ1-2; D perhaps matches TRBD1 (5 bases). Deletions cut 3 bases from V and 4 bases from J, with 19 bases between. The CDR3 loop spans 16 amino acids. Per the germline V gene, CDR1 is SGHNT and CDR2 is YYREEE (reference sequence). The CDR3 DNA is TGTGCCAGCAGCTCCTCTCGGGGGGAGACTAGCTATGGCTACACCTTC. This gives the protein CASSSSRGETSYGYTF.

The rearrangement joins TRBV4-3 to TRBJ2-1, with 11 positions matching TRBD2. V was pared by 4 bases and J by 10 bases, with 12 bases of the junction left unmatched. From germline, CDR1 is LGHNA and CDR2 YSLEER. The CDR3 loop spans 16 amino acids. Here the CDR3 DNA reads TGCGCCAGCAGCCGTAACTGGGCTAGCGGGGGGCCCGAGCAGTTCTTC. The encoded protein is CASSRNWASGGPEQFF.

This chain links TRBV6-1 with TRBJ2-5, with D unclear. The CDR3 is made up of 10 amino acids. The germline V gene encodes CDR1 MNHNS and CDR2 SASEGT. The V gene lost 9 bases and the J gene lost 5 bases, with 7 bases spanning the gap. The CDR3 is CASERETQYF. CDR3 bases: TGTGCCAGTGAGAGGGAGACCCAGTACTTC.

The gene calls are TRBV11-2 and TRBJ2-7; tentative D call: TRBD1 (5 bases). Germline-derived CDR1 and CDR2 are SGHAT and FQNNGV. The CDR3 contains 13 residues. Trimming left V 7 bases short and J 6 bases short, with 16 bases between. The chain's CDR3 is CASTRQLQSEQYF. The CDR3 region has the DNA TGTGCCAGCACCAGACAGCTCCAGTCCGAGCAGTACTTC. Full variable domain (missing parts from reference TRBV11-2 and TRBJ2-7): EAGVAQSPRYKIIEKRQSVAFWCNPISGHATLYWYQQILGQGPKLLIQFQNNGVVDDSQLPKDRFSAERLKGVDSTLKIQPAKLEDSAVYLCASTRQLQSEQYFGPGTRLTVT.

This clone has a handful of counts. CDR3: CASSLVLDSYNEQFF. The CDR3 DNA is TGTGCCAGCAGTTTGGTCCTAGACTCCTACAATGAGCAGTTCTTC. The chain has TRBV28 and TRBJ2-1; D is undetermined. The germline CDR1 and CDR2 sequences are MDHEN and SYDVKM. Trimming stripped 3 bases from V and 0 bases from J, with 9 bases between. This CDR3 comprises 15 residues.

This clone was counted between two and nine times. CDR3 loop: CASSLETGRENIQYF. The DNA for the CDR3 is TGTGCCAGCAGCTTGGAGACAGGGAGAGAAAACATTCAGTACTTC. The V call is TRBV5-4, the J call TRBJ2-4, with 7 bases aligning to TRBD1. Germline V gene data show CDR1 as SGHNT and CDR2 as YYREEE (reference sequence). Trimming cost V 0 bases and J 5 bases; bases outside gene matches: 5. This CDR3 region has 15 residues.

The chain recombines TRBV19 with TRBJ2-7, with 11 positions matching TRBD1. Germline CDR1 is LNHDA and CDR2 is SQIVND (reference sequence). The CDR3 spans 15 residues. With 5 bases clipped from V and 7 bases from J, the junction kept 10 bases outside the gene matches. CDR3 residues: CASSPRTGGAEEQYF. CDR3 nucleotide sequence: TGTGCCAGTAGTCCAAGGACAGGGGGCGCGGAGGAGCAGTACTTC.

The V call is TRBV7-9, the J call TRBJ1-4, with a weak D call TRBD1 (6 bases). This CDR3 region has 16 residues. Trimming shortened V by 0 bases and J by 3 bases, and 11 bases separated the two germline ends. Germline V gene data show CDR1 as SEHNR and CDR2 as FQNEAQ (reference sequence). The CDR3 here is CASSLAAAGANEKLFF. DNA of the CDR3: TGTGCCAGCAGCTTAGCGGCTGCAGGGGCTAATGAAAAACTGTTTTTT. Variable domain in full (rest from reference TRBV7-9 and TRBJ1-4): DTGVSQNPRHKITKRGQNVTFRCDPISEHNRLYWYRQTLGQGPEFLTYFQNEAQLEKSRLLSDRFSAERPKGSFSTLEIQRTEQGDSAMYLCASSLAAAGANEKLFFGSGTQLSVL.

This chain connects TRBV7-8 to TRBJ1-2, with 7 nucleotides matching TRBD1. This CDR3 has 13 amino acids. The germline CDR1 and CDR2 sequences are SGHVS and FQNEAQ. The J segment lost 2 bases and the V segment lost 5 bases, leaving 2 bases of the junction unmatched. The CDR3 coding sequence is TGTGCCAGCAGCGAGACAGGGAACTATGGCTACACCTTC. Translating it yields CASSETGNYGYTF.

The chain has TRBV25-1 and TRBJ2-2; 10 bases align to TRBD1. This CDR3 comprises 16 residues. Germline-derived CDR1 and CDR2 are MGHDK and SYGVNS. V shed 5 bases and J 3 bases; nucleotides not matched to a gene: 6. The CDR3 loop is CASSFSGTGDTGELFF. The CDR3 DNA is TGTGCCAGCAGTTTCTCCGGGACAGGGGACACCGGGGAGCTGTTTTTT.

The chain carries TRBV12-5 and TRBJ2-3; D unresolved. V gave up 6 bases and J gave up 3 bases, with 10 bases separating them. Germline CDR1 is LGHNT and CDR2 is FRNRAP. The CDR3 spans 13 residues. This CDR3 reads CASGPGVTDTQYF. The DNA of the CDR3 is TGTGCTAGTGGACCCGGAGTAACAGATACGCAGTATTTT.

This clone was picked up a small number of times. The chain has TRBV4-1 and TRBJ2-5; 8 bases align to TRBD2. V lost 4 bases and J lost 3; bases outside the gene matches: 7. This CDR3 is 15 amino acids long. Germline V gene lookup returns CDR1 MGHRA and CDR2 YSYEKL. The CDR3 loop reads CASSRRRGGEETQYF. The CDR3 nucleotides read TGCGCCAGCAGCCGTCGTCGGGGGGGCGAAGAGACCCAGTACTTC.

This clone was observed a few times. This chain joins TRBV5-4 and TRBJ2-5; TRBD2 is a possible D gene (6 bases). This CDR3 has 13 residues. V lost 2 bases and J lost 5, with 10 bases in between. Germline values: CDR1 SGHNT, CDR2 YYREEE (reference sequence). CDR3 amino acids: CASSFRGSETQYF. As DNA, the CDR3 is TGTGCCAGCAGCTTCCGGGGGTCGGAGACCCAGTACTTC.

The chain combines TRBV7-9 with TRBJ1-2, with 9 bases identical to TRBD1. CDR1 is SEHNR, CDR2 FQNEAQ, per germline (reference sequence). This CDR3 is 15 amino acids long. The V and J ends lost 5 bases and 4 bases, in that order; junction bases with no gene match: 8. The CDR3 DNA reads as TGTGCCAGCAGCCGTACGGGACAGGGCAGCTATGGCTACACCTTC. Protein: CASSRTGQGSYGYTF.

V gene TRBV28 combines with J gene TRBJ2-7; a possible D gene is TRBD2 (6 bases). The CDR3 covers 14 residues. The V and J ends lost 3 bases and 5 bases respectively, with 14 bases between them. Per germline, CDR1 MDHEN and CDR2 SYDVKM. CDR3 sequence reads: CASSLAGGGDEQYF. Here the CDR3 DNA reads TGTGCCAGCAGTTTGGCCGGCGGCGGGGACGAGCAGTACTTC.

The chain uses TRBV29-1 and TRBJ2-3; D is possibly TRBD1 (6 bases). In germline, CDR1 is SQVTM, CDR2 ANQGSEA. Trimming took 4 bases from V and 4 from J, leaving 9 bases between them. The length of the CDR3 is 12 residues. The CDR3 loop reads CSVAGDADTQYF. The CDR3 coding sequence is TGCAGCGTTGCAGGGGATGCAGATACGCAGTATTTT.

The rearrangement joins TRBV9 to TRBJ1-2, with a possible D match to TRBD1 (6 bases). The CDR3 runs 14 residues. Germline CDR1 reads SGDLS; CDR2 reads YYNGEE. V was trimmed by 0 bases and J by 3 bases, leaving 9 bases between them. The DNA of the CDR3 is TGTGCCAGCAGCGTAGACGGGGGGCACTATGGCTACACCTTC. As protein: CASSVDGGHYGYTF. The variable domain in full, with the rest retrieved from reference TRBV9 and TRBJ1-2, is DSGVTQTPKHLITATGQRVTLRCSPRSGDLSVYWYQQSLDQGLQFLIQYYNGEERAKGNILERFSAQQFPDLHSELNLSSLELGDSALYFCASSVDGGHYGYTFGSGTRLTVV.

The V call is TRBV7-2, the J call TRBJ2-5, with D maybe TRBD1 (5 bases). The V gene lost 2 bases and the J gene lost 5 bases, with 12 bases spanning the gap. The germline gives CDR1 SGHTA, CDR2 FQGNSA. This CDR3 spans 14 amino acids. The CDR3 spells CASSLRGPAETQYF. The CDR3 DNA is TGTGCCAGCAGCTTAAGGGGTCCTGCTGAGACCCAGTACTTC.

This clone occurred a few times. The chain couples TRBV30 to TRBJ1-6; D gene unclear. CDR3 length: 13 amino acids. Trimming pared 0 bases from V and 10 bases from J, leaving 10 bases between. The germline V gene encodes CDR1 GTSNPN and CDR2 SVGIG (reference sequence). The DNA for the CDR3 is TGTGCCTGGAGTGTAGATGCGCGCTCACCCCTCCACTTT. Protein sequence: CAWSVDARSPLHF. The full variable domain, rest sourced from reference TRBV30 and TRBJ1-6, is SQTIHQWPATLVQPVGSPLSLECTVEGTSNPNLYWYRQAAGRGLQLLFYSVGIGQISSEVPQNLSASRPQDRQFILSSKKLLLSDSGFYLCAWSVDARSPLHFGNGTRLTVT.

The gene calls are TRBV15 and TRBJ1-2; D remains unclear. Germline V gives CDR1 LNHNV, CDR2 YYDKDF (reference sequence). V dropped 5 bases and J dropped 8 bases, with 24 bases sitting between them. The CDR3 sequence is 16 residues long. CDR3 coding DNA: TGTGCCACCAGCGAGGAGGGCAACCTCTCGCCGAGGGGCTACACCTTC. As protein: CATSEEGNLSPRGYTF. The complete variable domain, with remaining parts taken from reference TRBV15 and TRBJ1-2, reads DAMVIQNPRYQVTQFGKPVTLSCSQTLNHNVMYWYQQKSSQAPKLLFHYYDKDFNNEADTPDNFQSRRPNTSFCFLDIRSPGLGDTAMYLCATSEEGNLSPRGYTFGSGTRLTVV.